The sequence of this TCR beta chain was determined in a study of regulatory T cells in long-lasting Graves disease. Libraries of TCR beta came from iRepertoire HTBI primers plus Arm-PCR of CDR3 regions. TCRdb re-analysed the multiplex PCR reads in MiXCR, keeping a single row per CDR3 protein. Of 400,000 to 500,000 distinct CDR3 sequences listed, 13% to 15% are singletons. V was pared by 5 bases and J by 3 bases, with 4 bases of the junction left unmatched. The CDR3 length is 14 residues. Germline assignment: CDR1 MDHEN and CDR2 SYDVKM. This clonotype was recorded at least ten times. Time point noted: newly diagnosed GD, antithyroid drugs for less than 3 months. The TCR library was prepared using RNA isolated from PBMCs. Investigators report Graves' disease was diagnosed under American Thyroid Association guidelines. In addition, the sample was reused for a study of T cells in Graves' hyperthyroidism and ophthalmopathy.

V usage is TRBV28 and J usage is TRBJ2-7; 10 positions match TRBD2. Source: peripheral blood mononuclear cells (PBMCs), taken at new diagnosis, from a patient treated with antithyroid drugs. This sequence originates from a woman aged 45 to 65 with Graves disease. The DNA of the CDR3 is TGTGCCAGCAGTAATAGCGGGAGGCGCTACGAGCAGTACTTC. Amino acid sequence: CASSNSGRRYEQYF.